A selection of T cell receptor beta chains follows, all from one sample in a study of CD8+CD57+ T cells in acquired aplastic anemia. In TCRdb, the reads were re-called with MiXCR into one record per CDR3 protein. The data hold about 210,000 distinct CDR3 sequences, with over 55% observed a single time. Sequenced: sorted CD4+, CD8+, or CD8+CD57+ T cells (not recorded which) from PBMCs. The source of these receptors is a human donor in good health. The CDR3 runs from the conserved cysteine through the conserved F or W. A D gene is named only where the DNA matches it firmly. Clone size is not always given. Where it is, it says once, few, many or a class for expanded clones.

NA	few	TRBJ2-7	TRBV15	TGTGCCACCAGCAGAGACCTCCGCGACGAGCAGTACTTC	CATSRDLRDEQYF
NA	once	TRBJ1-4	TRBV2	TGTGCCAGCAGTTTGGATCCTCTATGGTGTTTTTTT	CASSLDPLWCFF
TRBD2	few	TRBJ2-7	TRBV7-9	TGTGCCAGCACCGGGGGGGAGCAGTACTTC	CASTGGEQYF
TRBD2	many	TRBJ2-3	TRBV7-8	TGTGCCAGCAGCTTAGGAATCCAGCGGGGGTGGGCAGATACGCAGTATTTT	CASSLGIQRGWADTQYF
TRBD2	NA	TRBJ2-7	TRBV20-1	TGCAGTGCTAGCCCGGGACTAGCAATCTACGAGCAGTACTTC	CSASPGLAIYEQYF
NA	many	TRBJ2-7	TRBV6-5	TGTGCCAGCGGTGTCAGCCCCTACGAGCAGTACTTC	CASGVSPYEQYF
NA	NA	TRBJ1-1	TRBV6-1	TGTGCCAGCCCCGCAAGGGGGAAAACTGAAGCTTTCTTT	CASPARGKTEAFF
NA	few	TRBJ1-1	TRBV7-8	TGTGCCAGCAGCCCTATAGGAGCAGGGTCACCTGAAGCTTTCTTT	CASSPIGAGSPEAFF
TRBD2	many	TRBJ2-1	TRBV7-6	TGTGCCAGCAGCTCCCAAGCGGGAGTTGGCTACAATGAGCAGTTCTTC	CASSSQAGVGYNEQFF
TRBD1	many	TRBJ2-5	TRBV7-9	TGTGCCAGCACCAGCTTAGGTCTCCAGGGGGTAGGAGAGACCCAGTACTTC	CASTSLGLQGVGETQYF
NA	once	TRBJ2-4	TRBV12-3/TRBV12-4	TGTGCCAGCAGTTTCCAGGGGGGTGGGAACATTCAGTACTTC	CASSFQGGGNIQYF
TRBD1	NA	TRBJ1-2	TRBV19	TGTGCCAGTAGTCTGATAGACAGGGCAGACAATGGCTACACCTTC	CASSLIDRADNGYTF
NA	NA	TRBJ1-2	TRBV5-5	TGTGCCAGCAGCTCGGGTAGGAGCTACACCTTC	CASSSGRSYTF
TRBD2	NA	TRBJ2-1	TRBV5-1	TGCGCCAGCAGCCCCGGGACTAGCGGGAGCAATGAGCAGTTCTTC	CASSPGTSGSNEQFF
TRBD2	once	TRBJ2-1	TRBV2	TGTGCCAGCATCCCGACTAGCGGGGCGTGGCACGAGCAGTTCTTC	CASIPTSGAWHEQFF
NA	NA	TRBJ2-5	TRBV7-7	TGTGCCAGCAGCTTAGGTCAGACAGAGACCCAGTACTTC	CASSLGQTETQYF
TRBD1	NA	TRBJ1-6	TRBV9	TGTGCCAGCAGCGGCCGGGACAGGGGGCTATGGGGTTCACCCCTCCACTTT	CASSGRDRGLWGSPLHF
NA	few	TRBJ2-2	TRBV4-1	TGCGCCAGCAGCCAAGGGGAGCTGTTTTTT	CASSQGELFF
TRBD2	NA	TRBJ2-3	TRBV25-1	TGTGCCAGCAGTCAGACTAGCGGATTCACAGATACGCAGTATTTT	CASSQTSGFTDTQYF
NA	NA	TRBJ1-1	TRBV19	TGTGCCAGTATATCCCCGGCGAAGCTACAAGCTTTCTTT	CASISPAKLQAFF
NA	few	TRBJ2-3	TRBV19	TGTGCCAGTAGTATGGTACGGTTCACAGATACGCAGTATTTT	CASSMVRFTDTQYF
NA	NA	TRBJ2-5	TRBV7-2	TGTGCCAGCAGCTTCTGGAGGGGACAAGAGACCCAGTACTTC	CASSFWRGQETQYF
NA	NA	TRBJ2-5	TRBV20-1	TGCAGTGCTAGTGATGGTACAGCCCAAGAGACCCAGTACTTC	CSASDGTAQETQYF
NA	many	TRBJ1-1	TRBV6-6	TGTGCCAGCAGTTACTCGCGGGGGAAGAACACTGAAGCTTTCTTT	CASSYSRGKNTEAFF
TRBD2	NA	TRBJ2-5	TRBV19	TGTGCCAGTAGTGGGACTAGCAGTCAGACCCAGTACTTC	CASSGTSSQTQYF
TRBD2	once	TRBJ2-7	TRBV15	TGTGCCACCAGCAGAACGACTAGCGGGATGTCGAGTGAGCAGTACTTC	CATSRTTSGMSSEQYF
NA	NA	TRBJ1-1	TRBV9	TGTGCCAGCAGTCGTAGTCTGGGGCAGGGTAAATCTGGGGACACTGAAGCTTTCTTT	CASSRSLGQGKSGDTEAFF
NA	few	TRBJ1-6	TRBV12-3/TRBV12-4	TGTGCCAGCAGTTTTCGGGACCTCGGTCGCGGGTCCCCCGGATATAATTCACCCCTCCACTTT	CASSFRDLGRGSPGYNSPLHF
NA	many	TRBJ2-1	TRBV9	TGTGCCAGCAGCGGCCCGGGGGGCGGGGAGAACAATGAGCAGTTCTTC	CASSGPGGGENNEQFF
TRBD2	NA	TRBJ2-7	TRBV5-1	TGCGCCAGCAGCTTGGGTGGCGGGAGGGCACACGAGCAGTACTTC	CASSLGGGRAHEQYF
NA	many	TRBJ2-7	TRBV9	TGTGCCAGCAGCGTAGACGGGAGCACCTACGAGCAGTACTTC	CASSVDGSTYEQYF
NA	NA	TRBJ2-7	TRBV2	TGTGCCAGCATATCCGGGGGCTACGAGCAGTACTTC	CASISGGYEQYF
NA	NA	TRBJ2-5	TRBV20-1	TGCAGTGCTAGAGATGCGATCCAAGAGACCCAGTACTTC	CSARDAIQETQYF
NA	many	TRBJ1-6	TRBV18	TGTGCCAGCTCACCAGAGTGGACGGACAGCTCCTATAATTCACCCCTCCACTTT	CASSPEWTDSSYNSPLHF
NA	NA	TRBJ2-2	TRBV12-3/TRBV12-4	TGTGCCAGCAGTGGCCGTGGTACCGGGGAGCTGTTTTTT	CASSGRGTGELFF
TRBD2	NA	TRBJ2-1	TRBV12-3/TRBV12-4	TGTGCCAGCAGTTCGGGCCCTAGCGGTCACTACAATAAGCAGTTCTTC	CASSSGPSGHYNKQFF
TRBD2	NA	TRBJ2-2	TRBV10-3	TGTGCCATCAGTGAGCCTTCGGGACTAGCGGGAGGGCGCACCGGGGAGCTGTTTTTT	CAISEPSGLAGGRTGELFF
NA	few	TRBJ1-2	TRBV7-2	TGTGCCAGCAGTTGGGGAAACTATGGCTACACCTTC	CASSWGNYGYTF
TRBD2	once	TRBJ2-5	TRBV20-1	TGCAGTGCTTTGGGCACGGGACTAGCGGCCCAAGAGACCCAGTACTTC	CSALGTGLAAQETQYF
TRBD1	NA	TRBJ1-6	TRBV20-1	TGCAGTGCTGGGACAGGGATGGGGACAGGTAGGTCACCCCTCCACTTT	CSAGTGMGTGRSPLHF
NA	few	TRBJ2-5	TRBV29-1	TGCAGCGTTGGCCAGACTTACCAAGAGACCCAGTACTTC	CSVGQTYQETQYF
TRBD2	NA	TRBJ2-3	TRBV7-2	TGTGCCAGCAGCTTAGGGGTAGCGGGGGGACCAGATACGCAGTATTTT	CASSLGVAGGPDTQYF
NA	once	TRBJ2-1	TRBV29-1	TGCAGCGTTGAGGGGCTGGGCAATGAGCAGTTCTTC	CSVEGLGNEQFF
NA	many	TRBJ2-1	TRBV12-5	TGTGCTAGTGTTTGGGGAAATGAGCAGTTCTTC	CASVWGNEQFF
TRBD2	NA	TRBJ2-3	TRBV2	TGTGCCAGCGGCCCGACTAGCGTCAGAGATACGCAGTATTTT	CASGPTSVRDTQYF
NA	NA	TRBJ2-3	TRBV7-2	TGTGCCAGCAGCTTAGAGGGACTTTACACAGGTACGCAGTATTTT	CASSLEGLYTGTQYF
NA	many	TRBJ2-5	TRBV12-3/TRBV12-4	TGTGCCAGCAGTTTTAGGGGCGCAGGGGAGACCCAGTACTTC	CASSFRGAGETQYF
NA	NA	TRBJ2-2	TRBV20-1	TGCAGTGTCCTTAGTGGGAACACCGGGGAGCTGTTTTTT	CSVLSGNTGELFF
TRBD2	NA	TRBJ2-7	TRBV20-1	TGCAGTGCCAAACTAGCGGGATCTTGGGGATACGAGCAGTACTTC	CSAKLAGSWGYEQYF